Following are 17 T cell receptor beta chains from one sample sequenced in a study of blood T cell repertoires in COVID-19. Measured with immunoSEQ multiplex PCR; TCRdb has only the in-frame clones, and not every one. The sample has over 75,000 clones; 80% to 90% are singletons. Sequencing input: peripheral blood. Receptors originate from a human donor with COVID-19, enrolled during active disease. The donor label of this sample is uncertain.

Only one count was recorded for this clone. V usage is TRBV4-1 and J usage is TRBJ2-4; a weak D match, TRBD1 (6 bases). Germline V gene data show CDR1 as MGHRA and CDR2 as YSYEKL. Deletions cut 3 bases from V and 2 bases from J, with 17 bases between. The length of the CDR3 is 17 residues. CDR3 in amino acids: CASSQPTGSRTKNIQYF. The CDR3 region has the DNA TGCGCCAGCAGCCAGCCTACAGGGAGCAGAACCAAAAACATTCAGTACTTC.

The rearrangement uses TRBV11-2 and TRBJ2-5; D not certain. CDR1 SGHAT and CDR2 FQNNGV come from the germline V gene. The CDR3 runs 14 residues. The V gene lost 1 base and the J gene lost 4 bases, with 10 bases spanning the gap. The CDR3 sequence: CASSLAGSPETQYF. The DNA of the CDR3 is TGTGCCAGCAGCTTAGCGGGTAGTCCAGAGACCCAGTACTTC.

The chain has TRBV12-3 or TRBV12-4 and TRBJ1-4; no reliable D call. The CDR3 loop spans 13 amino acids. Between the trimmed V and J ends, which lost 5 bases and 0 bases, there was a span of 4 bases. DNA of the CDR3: TGTGCCAGCAGTCGAGCAACTAATGAAAAACTGTTTTTT. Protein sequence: CASSRATNEKLFF.

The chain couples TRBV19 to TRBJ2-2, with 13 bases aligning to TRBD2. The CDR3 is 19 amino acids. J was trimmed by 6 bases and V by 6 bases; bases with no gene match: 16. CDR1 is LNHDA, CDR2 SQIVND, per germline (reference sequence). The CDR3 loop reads CASRGGLAGAPGVPGELFF. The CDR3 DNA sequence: TGTGCCAGTAGGGGCGGACTAGCGGGGGCCCCCGGGGTCCCCGGGGAGCTGTTTTTT.

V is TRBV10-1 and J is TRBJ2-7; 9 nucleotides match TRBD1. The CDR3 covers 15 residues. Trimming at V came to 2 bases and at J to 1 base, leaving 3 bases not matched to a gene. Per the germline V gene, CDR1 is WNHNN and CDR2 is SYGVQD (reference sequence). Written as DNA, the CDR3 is TGCGCCAGCAGTGAGCCCGGGACAGGGTCCTACGAGCAGTACTTC. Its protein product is CASSEPGTGSYEQYF.

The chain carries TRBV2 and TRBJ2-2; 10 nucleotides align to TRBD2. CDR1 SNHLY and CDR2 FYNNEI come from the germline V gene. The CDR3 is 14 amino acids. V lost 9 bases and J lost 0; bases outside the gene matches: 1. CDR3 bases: TGTGCCAGAGGGACTAGCGCGAACACCGGGGAGCTGTTTTTT. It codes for CARGTSANTGELFF. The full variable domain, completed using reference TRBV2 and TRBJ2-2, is EPEVTQTPSHQVTQMGQEVILRCVPISNHLYFYWYRQILGQKVEFLVSFYNNEISEKSEIFDDQFSVERPDGSNFTLKIRSTKLEDSAMYFCARGTSANTGELFFGEGSRLTVL.

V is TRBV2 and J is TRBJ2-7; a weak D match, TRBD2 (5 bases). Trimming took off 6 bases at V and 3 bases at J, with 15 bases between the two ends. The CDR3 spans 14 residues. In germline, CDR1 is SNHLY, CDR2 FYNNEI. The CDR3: CASSGGLEGYEQYF. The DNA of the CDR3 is TGTGCCAGCAGCGGAGGACTGGAAGGCTACGAGCAGTACTTC.

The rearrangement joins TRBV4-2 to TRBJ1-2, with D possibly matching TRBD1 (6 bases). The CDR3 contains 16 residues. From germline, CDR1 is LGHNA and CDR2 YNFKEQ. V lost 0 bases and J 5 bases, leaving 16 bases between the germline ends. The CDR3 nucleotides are TGTGCCAGCAGCCAAGATATTAGTTACAGGGTATATGGCTACACCTTC. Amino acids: CASSQDISYRVYGYTF.

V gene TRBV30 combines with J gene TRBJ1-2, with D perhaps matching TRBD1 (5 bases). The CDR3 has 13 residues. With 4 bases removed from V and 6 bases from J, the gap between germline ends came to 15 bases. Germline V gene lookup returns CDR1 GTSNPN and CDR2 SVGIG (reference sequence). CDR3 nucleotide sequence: TGTGCCTGGAACGTCCAGGGCGGGGATGGCTACACCTTC. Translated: CAWNVQGGDGYTF.

CDR3 protein: CASSPRTGASYEQYF. CDR3 bases: TGTGCCAGCTCACCACGGACAGGGGCGTCCTACGAGCAGTACTTC. This rearrangement joins TRBV18 to TRBJ2-7, with 9 bases that match TRBD1. V lost 1 base, J lost 1 base, and 2 bases stayed unmatched. The CDR3 is 15 residues long. Germline values: CDR1 KGHSH, CDR2 LQKENI.

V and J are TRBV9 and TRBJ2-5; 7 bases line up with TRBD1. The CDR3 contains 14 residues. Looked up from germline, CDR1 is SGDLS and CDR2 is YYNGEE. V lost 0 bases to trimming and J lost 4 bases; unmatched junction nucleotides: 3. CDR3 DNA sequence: TGTGCCAGCAGCGTAGGAGGGGGCGGAGAGACCCAGTACTTC. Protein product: CASSVGGGGETQYF.

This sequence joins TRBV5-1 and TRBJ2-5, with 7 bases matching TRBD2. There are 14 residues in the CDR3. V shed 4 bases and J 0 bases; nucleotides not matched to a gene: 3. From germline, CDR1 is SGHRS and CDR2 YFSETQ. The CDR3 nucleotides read TGCGCCAGCAGCGCTAGCGGCAACCAAGAGACCCAGTACTTC. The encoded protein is CASSASGNQETQYF.

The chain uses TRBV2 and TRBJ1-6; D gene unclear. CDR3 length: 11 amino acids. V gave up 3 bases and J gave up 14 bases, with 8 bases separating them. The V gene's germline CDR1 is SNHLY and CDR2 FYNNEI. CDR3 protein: CASSETQALHF. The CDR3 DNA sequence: TGTGCCAGCAGTGAGACCCAGGCCCTCCACTTT.

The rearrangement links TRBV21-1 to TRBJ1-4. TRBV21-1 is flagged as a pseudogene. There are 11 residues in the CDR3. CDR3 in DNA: TGTGCCAGCGAGAGGGATGAAAAACTGTTTTTT. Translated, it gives CASERDEKLFF.

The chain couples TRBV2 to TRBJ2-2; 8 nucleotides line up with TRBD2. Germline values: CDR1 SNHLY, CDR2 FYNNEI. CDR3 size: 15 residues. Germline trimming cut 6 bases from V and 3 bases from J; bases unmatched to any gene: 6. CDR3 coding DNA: TGTGCCAGCAGGGCCGGGACTAGTTACACCGGGGAGCTGTTTTTT. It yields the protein CASRAGTSYTGELFF. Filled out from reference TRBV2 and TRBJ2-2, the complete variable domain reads EPEVTQTPSHQVTQMGQEVILRCVPISNHLYFYWYRQILGQKVEFLVSFYNNEISEKSEIFDDQFSVERPDGSNFTLKIRSTKLEDSAMYFCASRAGTSYTGELFFGEGSRLTVL.

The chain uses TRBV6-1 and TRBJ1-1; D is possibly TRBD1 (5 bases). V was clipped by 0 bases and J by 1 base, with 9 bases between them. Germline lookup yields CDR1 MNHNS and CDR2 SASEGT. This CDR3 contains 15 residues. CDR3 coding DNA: TGTGCCAGCAGTGAAGCCAGGGAGGAGAACACTGAAGCTTTCTTT. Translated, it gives CASSEAREENTEAFF.

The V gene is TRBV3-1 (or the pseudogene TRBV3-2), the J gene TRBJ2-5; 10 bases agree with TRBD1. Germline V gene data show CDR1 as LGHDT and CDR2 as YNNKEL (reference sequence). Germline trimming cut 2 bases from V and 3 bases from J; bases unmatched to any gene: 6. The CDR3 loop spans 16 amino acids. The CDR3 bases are TGTGCCAGCAGCCAACTTTGGACAGGGGGTAAAGAGACCCAGTACTTC. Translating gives CASSQLWTGGKETQYF.